These 16 T cell receptor beta chains were sequenced from one sample in a study of T cell clones after liver transplantation. Sequencing used immunoSEQ multiplex PCR; TCRdb keeps in-frame clones, though not all of them. The sample carries tens of thousands of clones, 90% to 95% recorded once. The sequencing here drew on CD4+ T cells from blood, taken roughly 25 months after liver transplant. The origin of the receptors is a human patient who received a liver transplant. The T cells may come from the graft donor.

The chain recombines TRBV6-5 with TRBJ2-7, with D hard to call. This CDR3 has 15 residues. Germline-derived CDR1 and CDR2 are MNHEY and SVGAGI. V dropped 5 bases and J dropped 1 base, with 15 bases sitting between them. The CDR3 coding sequence is TGTGCCAGCAGTAAGACACCGACCCCTTCCTACGAGCAGTACTTC. Residues: CASSKTPTPSYEQYF.

This clone was found once. The chain carries TRBV19 and TRBJ2-7; TRBD2 agrees at 13 bases. Trimming at V came to 5 bases and at J to 4 bases, leaving 5 bases not matched to a gene. This CDR3 is built from 15 residues. CDR1 is LNHDA and CDR2 is SQIVND in the germline V gene (reference sequence). The CDR3 protein is CASSPRTSGRYEQYF. In DNA form, the CDR3 reads TGTGCCAGTAGTCCTCGGACTAGCGGGAGATACGAGCAGTACTTC. Based on the CDR3 plus reference TRBV19 and TRBJ2-7, the full variable domain is DGGITQSPKYLFRKEGQNVTLSCEQNLNHDAMYWYRQDPGQGLRLIYYSQIVNDFQKGDIAEGYSVSREKKESFPLTVTSAQKNPTAFYLCASSPRTSGRYEQYFGPGTRLTVT.

This chain joins TRBV28 and TRBJ1-1; 9 bases are shared with TRBD1. CDR1 is MDHEN and CDR2 is SYDVKM in the germline V gene. The CDR3 loop spans 14 amino acids. The V segment lost 5 bases and the J segment 7 bases; nucleotides outside the gene matches: 8. The CDR3 reads CASSGQGTPFEAFF. The CDR3 DNA follows: TGTGCCAGCAGTGGACAGGGGACACCGTTTGAAGCTTTCTTT.

This chain links TRBV5-4 with TRBJ2-5, with 9 bases aligning to TRBD2. This CDR3 region has 17 residues. Germline CDR1 SGHNT, CDR2 YYREEE (reference sequence). Trimming removed 0 bases from V and 2 bases from J; junction bases left unmatched: 8. The CDR3 DNA is TGTGCCAGCAGCTTGGGTGTGGCTAGCGGGGCACAAGAGACCCAGTACTTC. Encoded protein: CASSLGVASGAQETQYF.

V and J are TRBV11-2 and TRBJ2-7; D unresolved. Trimming removed 0 bases from V and 5 bases from J, with 5 bases in between. The CDR3 has 12 residues. Germline CDR1 reads SGHAT; CDR2 reads FQNNGV. As DNA, the CDR3 is TGTGCCAGCAGCTTAGATAGAAACGAGCAGTACTTC. It is translated as CASSLDRNEQYF.

This clone appeared a single time. The CDR3 is CSGTQGGTGNTIYF. In DNA, the CDR3 is TGCAGCGGGACCCAGGGGGGGACTGGAAACACCATATATTTT. V usage is TRBV29-1 and J usage is TRBJ1-3; 7 nucleotides match TRBD1. The CDR3 covers 14 residues. V trimming: 7 bases; J trimming: 2 bases; junction bases outside the gene matches: 8. Germline assignment: CDR1 SQVTM and CDR2 ANQGSEA. The full variable domain, completed using reference TRBV29-1 and TRBJ1-3, is SAVISQKPSRDICQRGTSLTIQCQVDSQVTMMFWYRQQPGQSLTLIATANQGSEATYESGFVIDKFPISRPNLTFSTLTVSNMSPEDSSIYLCSGTQGGTGNTIYFGEGSWLTVV.

The chain links TRBV5-1 to TRBJ1-4; possibly TRBD1 for D (5 bases). Trimming pared 5 bases from V and 7 bases from J, leaving 15 bases between. The CDR3 length is 14 residues. Germline V gives CDR1 SGHRS, CDR2 YFSETQ. The CDR3 is CASSRDVGVEKLFF. CDR3 coding DNA: TGCGCCAGCAGTCGAGACGTGGGGGTTGAAAAACTGTTTTTT.

The chain recombines TRBV7-6 with TRBJ2-2; 12 bases fit TRBD2. The CDR3 spans 17 residues. The germline CDR1 and CDR2 sequences are SGHVS and FNYEAQ. V lost 8 bases to trimming and J lost 3 bases; unmatched junction nucleotides: 10. CDR3 in DNA: TGTGCCAGCGGCCCGTCGGGGACTAGCGGGTACACCGGGGAGCTGTTTTTT. This translates into CASGPSGTSGYTGELFF.

V and J are TRBV7-2 and TRBJ1-3; D is perhaps TRBD1 (5 bases). This CDR3 region has 16 residues. Trimming cost V 0 bases and J 0 bases, with 9 bases left between them. Per the germline V gene, CDR1 is SGHTA and CDR2 is FQGNSA. The CDR3: CASSLARDGSGNTIYF. The CDR3 DNA reads TGTGCCAGCAGCTTAGCCCGGGACGGCTCTGGAAACACCATATATTTT.

In this sample, this clone turned up a few times. The V gene is TRBV19, the J gene TRBJ1-5, with D possibly TRBD1 on 5 matching bases. This CDR3 has 17 residues. The germline V gene has CDR1 LNHDA and CDR2 SQIVND (reference sequence). Trimming took off 3 bases at V and 3 bases at J, with 18 bases between the two ends. The CDR3 protein is CASSMGVQTVPNQPQHF. The CDR3 nucleotides read TGTGCCAGTAGTATGGGGGTACAGACAGTCCCCAATCAGCCCCAGCATTTT. Full variable domain (rest looked up from reference TRBV19 and TRBJ1-5): DGGITQSPKYLFRKEGQNVTLSCEQNLNHDAMYWYRQDPGQGLRLIYYSQIVNDFQKGDIAEGYSVSREKKESFPLTVTSAQKNPTAFYLCASSMGVQTVPNQPQHFGDGTRLSIL.

This chain joins TRBV28 and TRBJ2-2, with 8 bases aligning to TRBD1. V dropped 7 bases and J dropped 7; count of bases not matched to a gene: 5. The CDR3 has 13 residues. Germline V CDR1 and CDR2: MDHEN, SYDVKM. The chain's CDR3 is CASNDRGGGELFF. CDR3 bases: TGTGCCAGCAATGACAGGGGCGGCGGGGAGCTGTTTTTT.

The J gene is TRBJ2-1, the V gene TRBV10-3, with D perhaps being TRBD1 or TRBD2 (5 bases each). V lost 8 bases, J lost 0 bases, and 8 bases lay in between. Germline V CDR1 and CDR2: ENHRY, SYGVKD. The CDR3 covers 13 residues. CDR3 coding DNA: TGTGCCATCGGGACCCCCTCCTACAATGAGCAGTTCTTC. Its protein is CAIGTPSYNEQFF.

The chain employs TRBV4-2 and TRBJ1-5, with 8 bases fitting TRBD1. The length of the CDR3 is 14 residues. V shed 5 bases, J shed 7 bases, and the junction held 7 bases outside the gene matches. Germline loops: CDR1 LGHNA, CDR2 YNFKEQ. The CDR3 sequence is CASSETGDRQPQHF. Here the CDR3 DNA reads TGTGCCAGCAGCGAGACAGGGGACAGGCAGCCCCAGCATTTT.

The genes are TRBV30 and TRBJ2-7, with no clear D. V lost 2 bases and J 0 bases, leaving 14 bases between the germline ends. From germline, CDR1 is GTSNPN and CDR2 SVGIG (reference sequence). The CDR3 is made up of 15 amino acids. Written as DNA, the CDR3 is TGTGCCTGGAGTCCACTTGGTGGTAGCTCCTACGAGCAGTACTTC. Residues: CAWSPLGGSSYEQYF. The full variable domain, completed using reference TRBV30 and TRBJ2-7, is SQTIHQWPATLVQPVGSPLSLECTVEGTSNPNLYWYRQAAGRGLQLLFYSVGIGQISSEVPQNLSASRPQDRQFILSSKKLLLSDSGFYLCAWSPLGGSSYEQYFGPGTRLTVT.

This chain joins TRBV2 and TRBJ2-1; TRBD2 matches 12 bases. The CDR3 is 14 residues long. Germline CDR1 and CDR2: SNHLY and FYNNEI. J lost 8 bases, V lost 6 bases, and 5 bases had no gene match. The CDR3 spells CASRPGTSGHEQFF. The CDR3 DNA reads TGTGCCAGCAGACCCGGGACTAGCGGGCATGAGCAGTTCTTC.

This chain links TRBV20-1 with TRBJ2-5, with D hard to call. CDR1 DFQATT and CDR2 SNEGSKA come from the germline V gene (reference sequence). The V end was cut by 4 bases, the J end by 1 base, with 4 bases between. This CDR3 region has 11 residues. CDR3: CSANSQETQYF. Here the CDR3 DNA reads TGCAGTGCTAACAGCCAAGAGACCCAGTACTTC.